This T cell receptor (beta chain) was obtained from a study of CXCR3-negative and CXCR3-positive naive CD8 T cells. Study-wide results and limits: Against CXCR3-negative naive cells, CXCR3-positive naive cells showed more hydrophobic TRB CDR3s.

UMI-labeled 5' RACE yielded the TRB cDNA libraries. With the 5' RACE reads reprocessed, TCRdb shows one record per CDR3 protein and no DNA. The specimen's table records under 8,000 distinct CDR3 sequences. The sorting of each CD8+ T cell subset was done in triplicate, at roughly 300,000 cells each. This CDR3 has 15 amino acids. The germline gives CDR1 WSHSY, CDR2 SAAADI. Comments on this clonotype: Its antigen is undetermined.

The source of this sequence is a human donor in good health. Some clones in this sample may be carry-over from other donors' samples. The chain has TRBV10-2 and TRBJ2-7; TCRdb's assignment of TRBD1 cannot be checked, as there is no DNA. The sequenced material came from naive CXCR3- CD8+ T cells from blood. Stated subset: CD45RO-CCR7+CD27+CD95- naive CD8+ T cells lacking CXCR3 (TNR3-). CDR3 loop: CASSDGGLGSYEQYF.